This T cell receptor (beta chain) comes out of a study of vaccination and CD4 T cells after COVID-19. Study as a whole: The convalescent group had six males, four females, seven Caucasians, two Asians, one multiracial.

Treatment defined: roughly ten-day PBMC culture with coronavirus spike peptide pools or control peptides (ViraFEST assay). ViraFEST enlarged antigen-specific T cell populations with peptide pools and afterwards sequenced TCRs. The Oncomine TCR Beta short-read assay sequenced DNA from cultured CD4+ T cells. Via MiXCR, TCRdb re-called the PCR reads, giving one row per CDR3 protein. The sample lists about 19,000 distinct CDR3 sequences, roughly 78% occurring once. From germline, CDR1 is SGHDN and CDR2 FVKESK. Between the trimmed V and J ends, which lost 1 base and 0 bases, there was a span of 19 bases. This CDR3 comprises 19 residues. A note on this clonotype: Its specificity is unknown.

The rearrangement links TRBV14 to TRBJ2-1; D ambiguous. Material: CD4+ T cells from blood, cultured in vitro, obtained after SARS-CoV-2 vaccination. The sequence was obtained from a human donor who received a COVID-19 vaccine. CDR3 sequence reads: CASSQGLWAIGSSYNEQFF. DNA for the CDR3: TGTGCCAGCAGCCAAGGGCTGTGGGCTATCGGAAGCTCCTACAATGAGCAGTTCTTC. The variable domain in full, completed from reference TRBV14 and TRBJ2-1, reads EAGVTQFPSHSVIEKGQTVTLRCDPISGHDNLYWYRRVMGKEIKFLLHFVKESKQDESGMPNNRFLAERTGGTYSTLKVQPAELEDSGVYFCASSQGLWAIGSSYNEQFFGPGTRLTVL.